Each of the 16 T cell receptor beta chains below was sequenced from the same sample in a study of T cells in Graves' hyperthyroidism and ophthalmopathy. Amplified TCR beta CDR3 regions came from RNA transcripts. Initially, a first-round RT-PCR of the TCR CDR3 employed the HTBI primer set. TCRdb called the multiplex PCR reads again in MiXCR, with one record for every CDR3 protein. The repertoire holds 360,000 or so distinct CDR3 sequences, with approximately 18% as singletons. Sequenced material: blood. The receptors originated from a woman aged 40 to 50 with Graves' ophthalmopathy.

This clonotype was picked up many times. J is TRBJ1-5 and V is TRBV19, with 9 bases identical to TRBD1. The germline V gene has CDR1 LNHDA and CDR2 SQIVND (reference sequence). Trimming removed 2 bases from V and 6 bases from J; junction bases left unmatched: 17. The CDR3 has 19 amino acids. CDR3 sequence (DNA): TGTGCCAGTAGTATATTACCCGGGGGCTTACAGGGGGCAAGTCAGCCCCAGCATTTT. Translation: CASSILPGGLQGASQPQHF.

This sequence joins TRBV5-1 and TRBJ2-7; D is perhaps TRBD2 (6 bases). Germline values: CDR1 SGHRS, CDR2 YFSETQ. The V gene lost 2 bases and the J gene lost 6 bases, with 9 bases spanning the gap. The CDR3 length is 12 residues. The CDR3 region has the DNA TGCGCCAGCAGCTTTTTCGGGGGCGAGCAGTACTTC. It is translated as CASSFFGGEQYF.

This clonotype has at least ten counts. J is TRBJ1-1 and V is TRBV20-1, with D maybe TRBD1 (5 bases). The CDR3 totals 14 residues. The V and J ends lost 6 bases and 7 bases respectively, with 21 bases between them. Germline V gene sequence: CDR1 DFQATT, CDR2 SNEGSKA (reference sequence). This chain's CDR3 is CSAGGGPSIDEAFF. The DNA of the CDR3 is TGCAGTGCCGGCGGGGGACCCTCAATCGATGAAGCTTTCTTT.

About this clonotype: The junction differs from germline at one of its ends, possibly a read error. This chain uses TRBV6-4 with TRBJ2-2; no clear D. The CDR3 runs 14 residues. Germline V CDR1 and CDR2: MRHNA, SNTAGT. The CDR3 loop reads CATSDFQDTGELFF. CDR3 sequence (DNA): TGTGCCACCAGTGATTTTCAAGACACCGGGGAGCTGTTTTTT.

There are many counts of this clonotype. The CDR3, as DNA: TGCGCCAGCAGCCCGGGGGCAGCTAATCAGCCCCAGCATTTT. It translates to CASSPGAANQPQHF. The chain carries TRBV5-1 and TRBJ1-5; weak D call: TRBD1 (6 bases). CDR1 is SGHRS, CDR2 YFSETQ, per germline. This CDR3 comprises 14 residues. V was shortened by 4 bases and J by 4 bases, with 12 bases between the two germline ends.

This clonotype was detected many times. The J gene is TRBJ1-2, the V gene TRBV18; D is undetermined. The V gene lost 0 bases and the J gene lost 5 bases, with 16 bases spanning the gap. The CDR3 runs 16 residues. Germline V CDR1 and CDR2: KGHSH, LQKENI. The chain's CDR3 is CASSPPLRGDGYGYTF. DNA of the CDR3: TGTGCCAGCTCACCACCGCTCCGGGGTGACGGTTATGGCTACACCTTC.

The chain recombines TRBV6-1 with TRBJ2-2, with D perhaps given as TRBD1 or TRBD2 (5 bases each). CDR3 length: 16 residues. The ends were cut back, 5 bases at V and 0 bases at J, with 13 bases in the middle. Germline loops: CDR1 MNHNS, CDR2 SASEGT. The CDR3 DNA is TGTGCCAGCAGTCCCATCGGGACGGCGAACACCGGGGAGCTGTTTTTT. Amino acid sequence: CASSPIGTANTGELFF.

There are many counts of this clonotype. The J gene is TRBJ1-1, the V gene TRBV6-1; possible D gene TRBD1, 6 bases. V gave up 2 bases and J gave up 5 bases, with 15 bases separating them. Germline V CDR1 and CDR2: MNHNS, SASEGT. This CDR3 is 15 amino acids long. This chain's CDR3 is CASSERGGVRTEAFF. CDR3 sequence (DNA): TGTGCCAGCAGTGAAAGGGGGGGGGTTCGGACTGAAGCTTTCTTT.

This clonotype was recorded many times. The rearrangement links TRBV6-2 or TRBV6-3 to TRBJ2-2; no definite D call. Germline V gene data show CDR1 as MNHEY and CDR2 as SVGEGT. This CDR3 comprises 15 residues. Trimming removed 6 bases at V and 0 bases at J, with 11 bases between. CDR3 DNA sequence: TGTGCCAGCAGCTCAATCGCGGCGAACACCGGGGAGCTGTTTTTT. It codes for CASSSIAANTGELFF.

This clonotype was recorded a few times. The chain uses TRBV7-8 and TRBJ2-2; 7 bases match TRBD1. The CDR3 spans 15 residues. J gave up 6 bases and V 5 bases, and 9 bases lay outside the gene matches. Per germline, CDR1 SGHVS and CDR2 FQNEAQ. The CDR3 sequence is CASSPQQGYAGELFF. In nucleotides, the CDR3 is TGTGCCAGCAGCCCCCAACAGGGGTACGCCGGGGAGCTGTTTTTT.

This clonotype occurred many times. The CDR3 region has the DNA TGTGCCAGCAGTCCTGTGGGAGGCCGATACGAGCAGTACTTC. Translation: CASSPVGGRYEQYF. The chain joins TRBV6-1 to TRBJ2-7; TRBD2 is a possible D gene (6 bases). V gave up 5 bases and J gave up 4 bases, with 15 bases separating them. This CDR3 has 14 amino acids. Germline CDR1 reads MNHNS; CDR2 reads SASEGT.

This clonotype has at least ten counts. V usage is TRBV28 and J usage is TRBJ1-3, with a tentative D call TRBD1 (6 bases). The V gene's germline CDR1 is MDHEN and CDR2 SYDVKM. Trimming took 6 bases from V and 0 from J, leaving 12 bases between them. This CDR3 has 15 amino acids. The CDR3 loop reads CASRPGTHSGNTIYF. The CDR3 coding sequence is TGTGCCAGCAGACCCGGGACACACTCTGGAAACACCATATATTTT.

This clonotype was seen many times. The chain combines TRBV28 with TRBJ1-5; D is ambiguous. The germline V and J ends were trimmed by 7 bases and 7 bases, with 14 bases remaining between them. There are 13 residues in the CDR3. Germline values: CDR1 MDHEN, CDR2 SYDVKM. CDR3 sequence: CASTLGGKQPQHF. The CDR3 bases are TGTGCCAGCACTTTGGGCGGGAAACAGCCCCAGCATTTT.

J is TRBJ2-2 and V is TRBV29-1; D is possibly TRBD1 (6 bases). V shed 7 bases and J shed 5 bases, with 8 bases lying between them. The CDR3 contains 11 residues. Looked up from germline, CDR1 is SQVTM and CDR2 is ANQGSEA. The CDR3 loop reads CSGRGTGELFF. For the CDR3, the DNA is TGCAGCGGAAGGGGGACCGGGGAGCTGTTTTTT.

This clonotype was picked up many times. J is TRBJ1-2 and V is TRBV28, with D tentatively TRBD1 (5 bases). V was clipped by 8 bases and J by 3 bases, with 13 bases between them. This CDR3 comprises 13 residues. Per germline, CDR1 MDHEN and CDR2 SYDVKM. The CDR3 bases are TGTGCCAGCCTTCCCGGCAGGGACTATGGCTACACCTTC. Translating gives CASLPGRDYGYTF.

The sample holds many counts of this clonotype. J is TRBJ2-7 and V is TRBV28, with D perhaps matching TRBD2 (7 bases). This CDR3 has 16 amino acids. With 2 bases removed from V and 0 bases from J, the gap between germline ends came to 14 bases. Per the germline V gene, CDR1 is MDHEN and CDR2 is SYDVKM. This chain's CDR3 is CASSLEGGMSSYEQYF. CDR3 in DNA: TGTGCCAGCAGTTTAGAGGGGGGGATGAGCTCCTACGAGCAGTACTTC.